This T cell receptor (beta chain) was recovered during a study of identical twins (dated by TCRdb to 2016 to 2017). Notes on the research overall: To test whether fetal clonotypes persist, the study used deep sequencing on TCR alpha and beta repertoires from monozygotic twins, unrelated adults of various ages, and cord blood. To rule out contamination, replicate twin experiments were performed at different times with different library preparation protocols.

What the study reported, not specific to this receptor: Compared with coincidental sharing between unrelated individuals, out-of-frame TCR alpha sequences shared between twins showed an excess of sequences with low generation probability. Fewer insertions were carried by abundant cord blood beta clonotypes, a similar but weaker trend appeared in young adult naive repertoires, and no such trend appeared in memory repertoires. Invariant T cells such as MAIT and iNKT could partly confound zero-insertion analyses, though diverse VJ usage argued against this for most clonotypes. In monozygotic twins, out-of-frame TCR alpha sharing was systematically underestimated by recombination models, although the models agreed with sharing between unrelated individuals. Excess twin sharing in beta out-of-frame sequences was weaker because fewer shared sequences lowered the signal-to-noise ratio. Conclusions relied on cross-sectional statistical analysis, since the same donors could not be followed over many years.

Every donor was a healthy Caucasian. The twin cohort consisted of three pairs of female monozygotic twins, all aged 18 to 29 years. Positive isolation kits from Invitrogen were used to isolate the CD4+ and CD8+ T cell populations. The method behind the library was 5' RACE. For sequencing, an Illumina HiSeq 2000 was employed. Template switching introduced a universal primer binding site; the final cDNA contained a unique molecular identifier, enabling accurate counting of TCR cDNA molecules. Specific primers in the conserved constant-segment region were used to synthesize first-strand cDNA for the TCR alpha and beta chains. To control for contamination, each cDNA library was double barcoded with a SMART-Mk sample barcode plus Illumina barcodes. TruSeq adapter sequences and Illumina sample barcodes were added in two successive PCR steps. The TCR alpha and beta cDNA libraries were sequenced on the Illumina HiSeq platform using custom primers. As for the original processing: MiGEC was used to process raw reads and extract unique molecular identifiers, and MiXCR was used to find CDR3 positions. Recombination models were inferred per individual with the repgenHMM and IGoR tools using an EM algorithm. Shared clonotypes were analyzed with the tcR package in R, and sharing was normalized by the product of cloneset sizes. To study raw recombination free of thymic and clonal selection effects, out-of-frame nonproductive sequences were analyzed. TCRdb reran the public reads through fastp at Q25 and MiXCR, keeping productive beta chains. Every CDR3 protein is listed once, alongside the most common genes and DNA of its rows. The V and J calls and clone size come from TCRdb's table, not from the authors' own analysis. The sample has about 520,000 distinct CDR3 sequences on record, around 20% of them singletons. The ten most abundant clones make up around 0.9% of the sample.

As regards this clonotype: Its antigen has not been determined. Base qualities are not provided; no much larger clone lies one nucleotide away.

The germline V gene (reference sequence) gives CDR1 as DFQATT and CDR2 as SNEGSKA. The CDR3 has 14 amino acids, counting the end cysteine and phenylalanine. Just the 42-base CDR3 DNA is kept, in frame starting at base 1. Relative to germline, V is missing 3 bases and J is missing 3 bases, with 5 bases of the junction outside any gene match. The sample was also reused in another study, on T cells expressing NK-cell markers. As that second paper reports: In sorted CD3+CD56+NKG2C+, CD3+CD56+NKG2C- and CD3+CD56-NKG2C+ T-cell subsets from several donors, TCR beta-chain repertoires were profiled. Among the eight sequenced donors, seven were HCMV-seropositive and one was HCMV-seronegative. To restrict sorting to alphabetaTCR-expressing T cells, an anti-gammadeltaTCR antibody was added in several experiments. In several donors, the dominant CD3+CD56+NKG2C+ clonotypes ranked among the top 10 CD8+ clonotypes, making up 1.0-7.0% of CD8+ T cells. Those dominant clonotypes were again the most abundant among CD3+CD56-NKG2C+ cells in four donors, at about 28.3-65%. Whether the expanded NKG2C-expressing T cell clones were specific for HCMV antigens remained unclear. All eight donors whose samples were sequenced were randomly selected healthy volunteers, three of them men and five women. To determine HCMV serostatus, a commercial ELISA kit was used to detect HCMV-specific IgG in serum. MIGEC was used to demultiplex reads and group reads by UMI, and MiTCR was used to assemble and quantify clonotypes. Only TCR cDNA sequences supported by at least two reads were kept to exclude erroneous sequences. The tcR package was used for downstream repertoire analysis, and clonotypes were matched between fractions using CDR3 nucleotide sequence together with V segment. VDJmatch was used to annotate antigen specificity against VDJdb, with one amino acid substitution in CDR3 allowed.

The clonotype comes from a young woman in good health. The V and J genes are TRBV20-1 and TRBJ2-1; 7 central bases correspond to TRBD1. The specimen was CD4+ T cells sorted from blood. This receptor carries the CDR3 CSASDRVGYNEQFF. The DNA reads TGCAGTGCTAGTGACAGGGTGGGCTACAATGAGCAGTTCTTC.